The 5 T cell receptor beta chains below come from one sample, sequenced in a study of response to subunit inactivated influenza vaccine listed by TCRdb under 2018. The protocol used for the library was RT-PCR. TCRdb records Illumina HiSeq 2500 as the sequencer. TCRdb applied fastp at Q25 and MiXCR to the public reads, then kept only in-frame beta chains. CDR3 protein duplicates are merged, each entry listing the most common genes and DNA. Across this sample there are 860,000 or so distinct CDR3 sequences, with 20% to 25% seen only once. Approximately 10% of the sample is in the top ten clones. The sample in question was PBMCs from blood, obtained less than 6 days after vaccination. The receptors stem from a man in his forties or fifties who received an inactivated influenza vaccine. Donor details come from another sample of the same person, matched by shared clones.

V usage is TRBV28 and J usage is TRBJ2-5; a weak D match, TRBD1 (5 bases). The CDR3 spans 13 residues. Trimming took off 5 bases at V and 1 base at J, with 8 bases between the two ends. Germline V lookup: CDR1 MDHEN, CDR2 SYDVKM. CDR3 bases: TGTGCCAGCAGTCACGACAGCCAAGAGACCCAGTACTTC. Translating it yields CASSHDSQETQYF.

The CDR3 loop reads CASSRRDRGVQETQYF. Written as DNA, the CDR3 is TGTGCCAGCAGCCGCCGGGACAGGGGGGTCCAAGAGACCCAGTACTTC. The V call is TRBV7-8, the J call TRBJ2-5; 11 nucleotides line up with TRBD1. Germline CDR1 SGHVS, CDR2 FQNEAQ. This CDR3 comprises 16 residues. Germline trimming cut 5 bases from V and 1 base from J; bases unmatched to any gene: 6.

This clonotype showed up just a few times. The genes are TRBV5-6 and TRBJ2-1; D not certain. CDR3 length: 15 amino acids. Trimming took off 0 bases at V and 7 bases at J, with 14 bases between the two ends. Germline CDR1 and CDR2: SGHDT and YYEEEE. Here the CDR3 reads CASSLGVEYKNEQFF. The CDR3 nucleotides are TGTGCCAGCAGCTTGGGAGTAGAATACAAAAATGAGCAGTTCTTC.

A few counts support this clonotype. The chain recombines TRBV7-3 with TRBJ2-1; the D is unclear. The CDR3 sequence is 16 residues long. V lost 0 bases, J lost 1 base, and 10 bases lay in between. Germline CDR1 and CDR2: SGHTA and FQGTGA. CDR3 sequence: CASSLTTGRSYNEQFF. DNA of the CDR3: TGTGCCAGCAGCTTAACTACCGGTAGATCCTACAATGAGCAGTTCTTC.

The V call is TRBV28, the J call TRBJ1-1, with D hard to call. Germline values: CDR1 MDHEN, CDR2 SYDVKM. The V gene lost 5 bases and the J gene lost 10 bases, with 14 bases spanning the gap. The CDR3 contains 12 residues. The CDR3 sequence: CASSLSRGGAFF. DNA of the CDR3: TGTGCCAGCAGTCTGAGTCGCGGAGGAGCTTTCTTT.